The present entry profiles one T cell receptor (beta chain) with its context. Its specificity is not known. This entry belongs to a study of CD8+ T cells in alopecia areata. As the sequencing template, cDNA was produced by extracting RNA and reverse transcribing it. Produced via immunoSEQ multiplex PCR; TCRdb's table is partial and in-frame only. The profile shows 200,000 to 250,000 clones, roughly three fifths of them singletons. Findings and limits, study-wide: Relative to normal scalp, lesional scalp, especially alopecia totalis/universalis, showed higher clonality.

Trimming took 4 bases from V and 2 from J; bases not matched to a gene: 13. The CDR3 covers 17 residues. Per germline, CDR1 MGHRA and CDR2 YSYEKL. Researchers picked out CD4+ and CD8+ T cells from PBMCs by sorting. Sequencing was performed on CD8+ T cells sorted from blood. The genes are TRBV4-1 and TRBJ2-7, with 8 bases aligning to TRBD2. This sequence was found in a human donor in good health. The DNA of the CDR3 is TGCGCCAGCAGCCCTAAATTGGCGGGGGGCCCAACCTACGAGCAGTACTTC. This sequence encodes CASSPKLAGGPTYEQYF.